This is a list of T cell receptor beta chains from one sample in a study of OX40 agonist ivuxolimab in advanced cancers. Only in-frame clones appear in the TCRdb table, and some are missing; sequencing was by immunoSEQ multiplex PCR. Among around 73,000 clones listed, approximately 90% were seen once. The sequencing here drew on CD4+ or CD8+ T cells sorted from blood, taken in a trial of the OX40 agonist ivuxolimab. The source is an adult with an advanced solid tumor such as melanoma, head and neck, liver or kidney cancer. CDR3s include the opening cysteine and the closing phenylalanine or tryptophan. Each record gives: D gene, J gene, V gene, clone size, CDR3 protein, CDR3 DNA. D genes are given only for firm matches. Size is omitted from some rows. Given values are once, few, many or a class for expanded clones.

D: TRBD2
J: TRBJ2-1
V: TRBV7-3
size: once
CDR3: CASSLWTSGRYEQFF
DNA: TGTGCCAGCAGCTTATGGACTAGCGGCAGGTATGAGCAGTTCTTC

D: NA
J: TRBJ1-5
V: TRBV19
size: once
CDR3: CASSILGGGQPQHF
DNA: TGTGCCAGTAGCATCTTAGGGGGAGGTCAGCCCCAGCATTTT

D: NA
J: TRBJ2-3
V: TRBV27
size: NA
CDR3: CASSSNTDTQYF
DNA: TGTGCCAGCAGTTCGAACACAGATACGCAGTATTTT

D: NA
J: TRBJ2-7
V: TRBV5-5
size: NA
CDR3: CASSLKGVASNEQYF
DNA: TGTGCCAGCAGCTTGAAGGGTGTCGCGTCCAACGAGCAGTACTTC

D: TRBD2
J: TRBJ2-7
V: TRBV29-1
size: NA
CDR3: CSVEGSSTSGTPYEQYF
DNA: TGCAGCGTTGAAGGTTCGTCGACTAGCGGCACCCCCTACGAGCAGTACTTC

D: TRBD1
J: TRBJ2-7
V: TRBV27
size: NA
CDR3: CASSSRDRVYEQYF
DNA: TGTGCCAGCAGTTCCCGGGACAGGGTCTACGAGCAGTACTTC

D: TRBD2
J: TRBJ2-3
V: TRBV11-2
size: NA
CDR3: CASSLRGGILGTDTQYF
DNA: TGTGCCAGCAGCTTGCGGGGGGGAATATTGGGGACAGATACGCAGTATTTT

D: NA
J: TRBJ1-1
V: TRBV2
size: NA
CDR3: CASSEIGLNTEAFF
DNA: TGTGCCAGCAGTGAAATAGGGCTGAACACTGAAGCTTTCTTT

D: NA
J: TRBJ2-7
V: TRBV27
size: NA
CDR3: CASSLGAGLTYEQYF
DNA: TGTGCCAGCAGCCTAGGGGCAGGCTTGACTTACGAGCAGTACTTC

D: TRBD2
J: TRBJ2-1
V: TRBV11-3
size: NA
CDR3: CASSLDGVGGSYNEQFF
DNA: TGTGCCAGCAGCTTAGATGGGGTAGGCGGGAGCTACAATGAGCAGTTCTTC

D: NA
J: TRBJ1-1
V: TRBV20-1
size: NA
CDR3: CSAAGSEAFF
DNA: TGCAGTGCGGCAGGGTCTGAAGCTTTCTTT

D: TRBD1
J: TRBJ1-5
V: TRBV28
size: NA
CDR3: CASTLGDSLNQPQHF
DNA: TGTGCCAGCACCCTGGGGGACAGCCTCAATCAGCCCCAGCATTTT

D: NA
J: TRBJ2-7
V: TRBV10-1
size: NA
CDR3: CASSGAGGYEQYF
DNA: TGCGCCAGCAGTGGGGCGGGCGGATACGAGCAGTACTTC

D: NA
J: TRBJ1-2
V: TRBV27
size: NA
CDR3: CASSPRGVAYGYTF
DNA: TGTGCCAGCAGCCCTAGGGGGGTGGCCTATGGCTACACCTTC

D: NA
J: TRBJ1-4
V: TRBV4-1
size: once
CDR3: CASSPGQLATNEKLFF
DNA: TGCGCCAGCAGCCCTGGACAGCTCGCAACTAATGAAAAACTGTTTTTT

D: NA
J: TRBJ1-2
V: TRBV7-9
size: NA
CDR3: CASSLTVFDGYTF
DNA: TGTGCCAGCAGCCTGACAGTATTTGACGGCTACACCTTC

D: NA
J: TRBJ1-3
V: TRBV23-1
size: NA
CDR3: CASSQRLALFFGNTIYF
DNA: TGCGCCAGCAGCCAGCGGCTGGCGCTATTCTTTGGAAACACCATATATTTT

D: NA
J: TRBJ2-1
V: TRBV30
size: NA
CDR3: CAWSQWGQQFF
DNA: TGTGCCTGGAGTCAATGGGGACAGCAGTTCTTC

D: TRBD1
J: TRBJ2-7
V: TRBV27
size: NA
CDR3: CASSHPTGGDRGEQYF
DNA: TGTGCCAGCAGTCACCCGACAGGGGGGGATAGGGGCGAGCAGTACTTC

D: NA
J: TRBJ2-7
V: TRBV7-9
size: NA
CDR3: CASSPVIAAVEQYF
DNA: TGTGCCAGCAGCCCAGTAATAGCGGCAGTAGAGCAGTACTTC

D: TRBD1
J: TRBJ2-7
V: TRBV2
size: NA
CDR3: CASRRGKRDRGSSAESEQYF
DNA: TGTGCCAGCAGAAGGGGTAAGCGGGACAGGGGGTCGTCCGCCGAATCCGAGCAGTACTTC

D: TRBD1
J: TRBJ2-1
V: TRBV10-3
size: NA
CDR3: CAVDRGYEQFF
DNA: TGTGCCGTGGACAGGGGTTACGAGCAGTTCTTC

D: NA
J: TRBJ1-1
V: TRBV11-2
size: NA
CDR3: CASSLKVGRSTEAFF
DNA: TGTGCCAGCAGCTTAAAAGTTGGGCGAAGTACTGAAGCTTTCTTT

D: NA
J: TRBJ2-5
V: TRBV7-7
size: NA
CDR3: CASSPAPGQQETQYF
DNA: TGTGCCAGCAGCCCGGCCCCGGGACAACAAGAGACCCAGTACTTC

D: NA
J: TRBJ2-7
V: TRBV10-1
size: NA
CDR3: CASSAGTPSYEQYF
DNA: TGCGCCAGCAGTGCCGGGACTCCCTCCTACGAGCAGTACTTC

D: TRBD1
J: TRBJ1-2
V: TRBV19
size: NA
CDR3: CASSGSSGTGYGYTF
DNA: TGTGCCAGTAGTGGCTCGTCCGGGACAGGTTATGGCTACACCTTC

D: TRBD2
J: TRBJ2-5
V: TRBV9
size: NA
CDR3: CASSVHPSGGQETQYF
DNA: TGTGCCAGCAGCGTACATCCTAGCGGGGGCCAAGAGACCCAGTACTTC

D: NA
J: TRBJ2-7
V: TRBV5-5
size: NA
CDR3: CASSHSVSSYEQYF
DNA: TGTGCCAGCAGCCATAGCGTATCCTCCTACGAGCAGTACTTC

D: TRBD2
J: TRBJ2-3
V: TRBV15
size: NA
CDR3: CATSGKRGGATDTQYF
DNA: TGTGCCACCAGCGGTAAACGCGGGGGGGCGACAGATACGCAGTATTTT

D: NA
J: TRBJ2-3
V: TRBV5-1
size: NA
CDR3: CASSLGPAGSSTDTQYF
DNA: TGCGCCAGCAGCTTGGGGCCTGCGGGTTCTAGCACAGATACGCAGTATTTT

D: NA
J: TRBJ2-1
V: TRBV19
size: NA
CDR3: CASSIGTRGMNEQFF
DNA: TGTGCCAGTAGTATTGGGACTCGGGGAATGAATGAGCAGTTCTTC

D: TRBD2
J: TRBJ2-5
V: TRBV7-9
size: NA
CDR3: CASSFSGGEETQYF
DNA: TGTGCCAGCAGCTTTAGCGGGGGGGAAGAGACCCAGTACTTC

D: NA
J: TRBJ2-7
V: TRBV6-5
size: NA
CDR3: CASTGDSYEQYF
DNA: TGTGCCAGCACTGGGGACTCCTACGAGCAGTACTTC

D: TRBD2
J: TRBJ2-7
V: TRBV19
size: NA
CDR3: CASTATSHSNEQYF
DNA: TGTGCCAGTACCGCGACTAGCCACTCAAACGAGCAGTACTTC

D: NA
J: TRBJ2-7
V: TRBV5-1
size: NA
CDR3: CASSLSGISYEQYF
DNA: TGCGCCAGCAGCTTGTCCGGGATCTCCTACGAGCAGTACTTC

D: NA
J: TRBJ1-1
V: TRBV30
size: NA
CDR3: CAWSGGYNTEAFF
DNA: TGTGCCTGGAGTGGTGGATATAACACTGAAGCTTTCTTT

D: NA
J: TRBJ2-7
V: TRBV13
size: NA
CDR3: CASSLGQGNEQYF
DNA: TGTGCCAGCAGCTTAGGACAGGGAAACGAGCAGTACTTC

D: NA
J: TRBJ2-5
V: TRBV5-1
size: NA
CDR3: CASSFTDRSALQETQYF
DNA: TGCGCCAGCAGCTTCACCGACAGAAGCGCCCTCCAAGAGACCCAGTACTTC

D: TRBD2
J: TRBJ2-1
V: TRBV7-9
size: NA
CDR3: CASSSGLAAQTPYNEQFF
DNA: TGTGCCAGCAGCTCCGGACTAGCGGCACAGACCCCATACAATGAGCAGTTCTTC

D: TRBD1
J: TRBJ2-2
V: TRBV27
size: NA
CDR3: CASRGQGGTGELFF
DNA: TGTGCCAGCAGGGGACAGGGAGGCACCGGGGAGCTGTTTTTT